Listed here are 9 T cell receptor beta chains from one sample, sequenced in a study of T cells in Graves' hyperthyroidism and ophthalmopathy. Amplified TCR beta CDR3 regions derived from RNA transcripts. The study used the HTBI primer set for a first-round RT-PCR of the TCR CDR3. TCRdb called the multiplex PCR reads again in MiXCR, with one record for every CDR3 protein. The sample lists more than 300,000 distinct CDR3 sequences; about 18% were seen once. Source material: blood. Receptor source: a man aged 18 to 30 with Graves' ophthalmopathy.

This clonotype was counted ten times or more. This chain links TRBV12-3 or TRBV12-4 with TRBJ2-7, with D unresolved. Trimming stripped 3 bases from V and 3 bases from J, with 9 bases between. The CDR3 has 13 amino acids. The CDR3 DNA reads TGTGCCAGCAGTTTGGCATCCCACTACGAGCAGTACTTC. Translating gives CASSLASHYEQYF.

This clonotype was counted at least ten times. This chain uses TRBV27 with TRBJ2-5, with 11 positions matching TRBD2. The V and J ends lost 5 bases and 9 bases, in that order; junction bases with no gene match: 11. CDR3 length: 15 residues. Germline V lookup: CDR1 MNHEY, CDR2 SMNVEV (reference sequence). In DNA form, the CDR3 reads TGTGCCAGCAGTCCGGCTAGCGGGGGGTCTACGGCCCAGTACTTC. This gives the protein CASSPASGGSTAQYF.

The gene calls are TRBV11-2 and TRBJ2-5, with D unclear. This CDR3 has 16 residues. V was cut by 9 bases and J by 4 bases, with 24 bases left in between. Germline CDR1 SGHAT, CDR2 FQNNGV. CDR3 DNA: TGTGCCAGTACTTCTACTCTCAGGCCGGCTGGAGAGACCCAGTACTTC. Its protein product is CASTSTLRPAGETQYF.

This clonotype has only a few counts. This rearrangement joins TRBV6-4 to TRBJ1-1; no definite D call. Trimming shortened V by 5 bases and J by 7 bases, and 5 bases separated the two germline ends. Germline lookup yields CDR1 MRHNA and CDR2 SNTAGT. CDR3 size: 10 residues. DNA of the CDR3: TGTGCCAGCAGTTCAGGTGAAGCTTTCTTT. Its translation is CASSSGEAFF.

This clonotype was detected ten times or more. V and J are TRBV6-5 and TRBJ2-5; D gene ambiguous. Trimming removed 2 bases at V and 3 bases at J, with 7 bases between. This CDR3 region has 13 residues. Germline V gene data show CDR1 as MNHEY and CDR2 as SVGAGI. The CDR3 coding sequence is TGTGCCAGCAGTTACGGGTCAGAAGAGACCCAGTACTTC. Its protein is CASSYGSEETQYF.

In this sample, this clonotype turned up a few times. V gene TRBV14 combines with J gene TRBJ2-3, with TRBD2 matching over 7 bases. Trimming cost V 4 bases and J 9 bases; bases outside gene matches: 7. Germline loops: CDR1 SGHDN, CDR2 FVKESK. The CDR3 has 13 amino acids. The CDR3 DNA follows: TGTGCCAGCAGCCCGGTAGGGAGGGGCACGCAGTATTTT. Translation gives CASSPVGRGTQYF.

This clonotype was seen a few times. The chain is built from TRBV7-3 and TRBJ2-3; a possible D gene is TRBD1 (5 bases). The V gene lost 8 bases and the J gene lost 0 bases, with 15 bases spanning the gap. Per germline, CDR1 SGHTA and CDR2 FQGTGA. The CDR3 contains 15 residues. The CDR3 DNA sequence: TGTGCCAGCTCTAACAGGCCAGCTAGCACAGATACGCAGTATTTT. Amino acids: CASSNRPASTDTQYF.

This clonotype was picked up many times. The V and J genes are TRBV7-9 and TRBJ1-1; D unclear. Germline CDR1 and CDR2: SEHNR and FQNEAQ (reference sequence). The CDR3 is 10 residues long. V lost 8 bases to trimming and J lost 5 bases, with 6 bases between them. The CDR3 loop reads CASARTEAFF. The CDR3 nucleotides read TGTGCCAGCGCGCGGACTGAAGCTTTCTTT.

This chain connects TRBV9 to TRBJ2-3; possible D gene TRBD2, 5 bases. The CDR3 consists of 14 residues. The V end lost 4 bases, the J end lost 5 bases, and 14 bases lay between the germline ends. Germline CDR1 SGDLS, CDR2 YYNGEE. Here the CDR3 reads CASSPSGGEDTQYF. DNA of the CDR3: TGTGCCAGCAGCCCTAGTGGAGGTGAAGATACGCAGTATTTT.